The rows below give T cell receptor beta chains drawn from one sample of a study of T-cell memory formation after mild COVID-19. MiXCR was run by TCRdb on the 5' RACE reads, yielding one entry per CDR3 protein. This sample yields some 180,000 distinct CDR3 sequences, of which approximately 13% are seen a single time; roughly 3.4% belongs to the top ten. Source material: PBMCs or a T cell subset sorted from them (not recorded which). Every receptor here comes from a man aged 18 to 30 who had mild COVID-19 (a few samples of this study predate the infection). Cell type and time point are not known. Both conserved end residues are part of each CDR3. A D gene is named only where the DNA matches it firmly. For some rows the clone size is stated as once, few or many, or as a class when expanded; others skip it.

- - TRBJ2-6 TRBV12-3/TRBV12-4 CASSQLGANVLTF TGTGCCAGCAGCCAATTAGGGGCCAACGTCCTGACTTTC
- few TRBJ1-5 TRBV7-9 CASRRSLDQPQHF TGTGCCAGCCGGCGGTCCCTCGATCAGCCCCAGCATTTT
- few TRBJ1-2 TRBV12-3/TRBV12-4 CASSLVVGNGYTF TGTGCCAGCAGTTTAGTGGTGGGAAATGGCTACACCTTC
- few TRBJ2-2 TRBV11-2 CASSLGGRELFF TGTGCCAGCAGCTTAGGGGGAAGGGAGCTGTTTTTT
TRBD1 - TRBJ1-1 TRBV4-1 CASSQGQGLKNTEAFF TGCGCCAGCAGCCAAGGACAGGGCCTAAAGAACACTGAAGCTTTCTTT
- few TRBJ2-7 TRBV6-1 CASSAVGRPGEQYF TGTGCCAGCAGTGCCGTCGGCCGGCCGGGCGAGCAGTACTTC
- - TRBJ1-2 TRBV9 CASSVASTGSENYGYTF TGTGCCAGCAGCGTAGCGAGTACAGGGTCCGAAAACTATGGCTACACCTTC
- - TRBJ1-6 TRBV12-3/TRBV12-4 CASSRAQGGSPLHF TGTGCCAGCAGTCGGGCACAGGGAGGCTCACCCCTCCACTTT
TRBD2 few TRBJ2-6 TRBV7-2 CASSLGAGLSSGANVLTF TGTGCCAGCAGCTTAGGAGCGGGGTTGAGCTCTGGGGCCAACGTCCTGACTTTC
TRBD1 - TRBJ1-2 TRBV3-1 CASSSSQGAYGYTF TGTGCCAGCAGCTCCTCGCAGGGGGCCTATGGCTACACCTTC
- many TRBJ1-1 TRBV5-1 CASSPSGRSETEAFF TGCGCCAGCAGCCCCTCGGGAAGGAGCGAGACTGAAGCTTTCTTT